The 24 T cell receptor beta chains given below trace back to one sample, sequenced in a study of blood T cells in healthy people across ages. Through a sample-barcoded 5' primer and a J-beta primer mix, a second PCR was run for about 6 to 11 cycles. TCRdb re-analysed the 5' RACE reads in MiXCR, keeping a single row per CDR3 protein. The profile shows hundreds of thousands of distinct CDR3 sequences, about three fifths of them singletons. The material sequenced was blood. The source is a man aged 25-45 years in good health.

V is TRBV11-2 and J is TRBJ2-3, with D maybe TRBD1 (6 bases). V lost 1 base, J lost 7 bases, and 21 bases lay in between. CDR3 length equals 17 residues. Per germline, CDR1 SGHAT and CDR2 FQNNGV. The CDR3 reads CASSLGDPGHGPHTQYF. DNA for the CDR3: TGTGCCAGCAGCTTAGGAGACCCGGGACACGGCCCGCATACGCAGTATTTT.

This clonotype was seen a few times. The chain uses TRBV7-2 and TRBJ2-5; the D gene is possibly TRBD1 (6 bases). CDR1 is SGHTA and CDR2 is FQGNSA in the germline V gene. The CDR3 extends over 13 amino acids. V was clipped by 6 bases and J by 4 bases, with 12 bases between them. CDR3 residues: CASRRTVRETQYF. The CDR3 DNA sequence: TGTGCCAGCAGACGGACAGTTCGAGAGACCCAGTACTTC.

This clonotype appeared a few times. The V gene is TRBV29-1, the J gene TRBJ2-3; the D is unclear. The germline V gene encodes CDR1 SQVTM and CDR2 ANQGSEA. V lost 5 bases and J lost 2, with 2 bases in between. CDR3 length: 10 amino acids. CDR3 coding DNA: TGCAGCGTTTACACAGATACGCAGTATTTT. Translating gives CSVYTDTQYF.

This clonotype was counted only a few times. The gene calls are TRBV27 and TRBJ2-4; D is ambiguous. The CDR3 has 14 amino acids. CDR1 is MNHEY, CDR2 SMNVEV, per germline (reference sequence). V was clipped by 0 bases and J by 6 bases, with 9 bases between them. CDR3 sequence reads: CASSLSRQPNIQYF. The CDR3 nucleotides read TGTGCCAGCAGTTTATCGCGGCAGCCAAACATTCAGTACTTC.

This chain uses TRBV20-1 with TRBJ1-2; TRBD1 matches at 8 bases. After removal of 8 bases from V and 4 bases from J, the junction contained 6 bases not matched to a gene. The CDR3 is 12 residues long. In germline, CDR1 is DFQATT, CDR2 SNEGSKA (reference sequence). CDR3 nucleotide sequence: TGCAGTACAAACAGGGGGACCTATGGCTACACCTTC. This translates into CSTNRGTYGYTF.

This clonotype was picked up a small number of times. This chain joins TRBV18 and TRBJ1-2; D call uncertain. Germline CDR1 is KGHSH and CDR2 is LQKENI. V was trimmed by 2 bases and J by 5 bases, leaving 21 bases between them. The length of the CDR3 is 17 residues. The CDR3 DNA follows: TGTGCCAGCTCACCAGATACTGACCCCGGGAGAGGGTATGGCTACACCTTC. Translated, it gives CASSPDTDPGRGYGYTF. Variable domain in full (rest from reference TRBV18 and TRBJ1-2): NAGVMQNPRHLVRRRGQEARLRCSPMKGHSHVYWYRQLPEEGLKFMVYLQKENIIDESGMPKERFSAEFPKEGPSILRIQQVVRGDSAAYFCASSPDTDPGRGYGYTFGSGTRLTVV.

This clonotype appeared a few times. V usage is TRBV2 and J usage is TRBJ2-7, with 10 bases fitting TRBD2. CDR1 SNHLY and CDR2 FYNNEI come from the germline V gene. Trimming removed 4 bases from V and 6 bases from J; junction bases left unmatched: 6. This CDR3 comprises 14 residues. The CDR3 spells CASSGASGRGEQYF. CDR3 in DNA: TGTGCCAGCAGTGGGGCTAGCGGGAGAGGCGAGCAGTACTTC.

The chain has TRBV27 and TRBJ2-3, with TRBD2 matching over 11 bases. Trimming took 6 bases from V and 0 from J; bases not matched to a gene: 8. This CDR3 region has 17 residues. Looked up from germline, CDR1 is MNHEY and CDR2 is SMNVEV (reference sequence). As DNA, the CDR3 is TGTGCCAGCAGCTGGACTAGCGGGTACCATAGCACAGATACGCAGTATTTT. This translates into CASSWTSGYHSTDTQYF.

CDR3 sequence: CASSPVRAKNIQYF. The CDR3 region has the DNA TGTGCCAGCAGTCCCGTCCGAGCCAAAAACATTCAGTACTTC. The V and J genes are TRBV27 and TRBJ2-4; unclear D gene. CDR1 is MNHEY and CDR2 is SMNVEV in the germline V gene (reference sequence). V was pared by 5 bases and J by 0 bases, with 8 bases between. The CDR3 is 14 residues long.

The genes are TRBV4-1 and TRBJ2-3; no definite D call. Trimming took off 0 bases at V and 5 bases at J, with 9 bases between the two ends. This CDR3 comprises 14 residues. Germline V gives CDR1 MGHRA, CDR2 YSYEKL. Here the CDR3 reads CASSQDSFGDTQYF. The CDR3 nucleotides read TGCGCCAGCAGCCAAGACTCCTTCGGAGATACGCAGTATTTT.

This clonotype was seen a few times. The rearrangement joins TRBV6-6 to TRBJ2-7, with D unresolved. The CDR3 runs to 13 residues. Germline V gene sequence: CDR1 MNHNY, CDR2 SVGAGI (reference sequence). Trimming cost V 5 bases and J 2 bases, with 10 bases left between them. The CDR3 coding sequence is TGTGCCAGCAGTGATGGACGGACCTACGAGCAGTACTTC. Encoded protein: CASSDGRTYEQYF.

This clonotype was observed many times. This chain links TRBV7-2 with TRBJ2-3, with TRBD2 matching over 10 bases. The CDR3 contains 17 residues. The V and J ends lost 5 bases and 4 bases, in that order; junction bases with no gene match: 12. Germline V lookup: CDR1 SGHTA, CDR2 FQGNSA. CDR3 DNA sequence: TGTGCCAGCAGCGCCACGACTAGCGGGTCTCTTGCAGATACGCAGTATTTT. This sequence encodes CASSATTSGSLADTQYF. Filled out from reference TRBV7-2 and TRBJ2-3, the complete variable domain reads GAGVSQSPSNKVTEKGKDVELRCDPISGHTALYWYRQSLGQGLEFLIYFQGNSAPDKSGLPSDRFSAERTGGSVSTLTIQRTQQEDSAVYLCASSATTSGSLADTQYFGPGTRLTVL.

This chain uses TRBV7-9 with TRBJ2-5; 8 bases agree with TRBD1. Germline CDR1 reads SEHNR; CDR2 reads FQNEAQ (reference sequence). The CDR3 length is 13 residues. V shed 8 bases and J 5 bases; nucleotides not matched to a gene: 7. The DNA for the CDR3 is TGTGCCAGCGGAGAACAGGGGGTTGAGACCCAGTACTTC. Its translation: CASGEQGVETQYF.

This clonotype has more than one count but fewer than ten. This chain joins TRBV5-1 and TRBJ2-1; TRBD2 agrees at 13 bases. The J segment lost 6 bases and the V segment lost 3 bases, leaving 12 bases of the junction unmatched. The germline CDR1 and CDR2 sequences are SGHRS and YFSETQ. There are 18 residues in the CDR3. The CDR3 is CASSSGTSGNVVGNEQFF. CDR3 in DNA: TGCGCCAGCAGCTCGGGGACTAGCGGGAATGTGGTGGGCAATGAGCAGTTCTTC.

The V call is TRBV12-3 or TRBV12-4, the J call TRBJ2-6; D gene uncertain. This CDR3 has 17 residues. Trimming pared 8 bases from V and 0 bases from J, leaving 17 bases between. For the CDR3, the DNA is TGTGCCAGCCGCCCCTACAGTTTGATCTCTGGGGCCAACGTCCTGACTTTC. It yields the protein CASRPYSLISGANVLTF.

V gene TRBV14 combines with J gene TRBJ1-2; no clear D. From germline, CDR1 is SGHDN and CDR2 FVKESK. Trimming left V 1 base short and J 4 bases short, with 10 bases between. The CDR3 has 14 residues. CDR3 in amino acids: CASSQGIVAYGYTF. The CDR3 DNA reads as TGTGCCAGCAGCCAAGGGATCGTGGCCTATGGCTACACCTTC.

The CDR3 region is CASSYKPAGTGTSYEQYF. DNA for the CDR3: TGTGCCAGCAGCTACAAACCCGCCGGGACAGGGACCTCCTACGAGCAGTACTTC. This chain uses TRBV7-2 with TRBJ2-7, with 9 bases matching TRBD1. Per the germline V gene, CDR1 is SGHTA and CDR2 is FQGNSA. The CDR3 totals 18 residues. V trimming: 4 bases; J trimming: 0 bases; junction bases outside the gene matches: 13.

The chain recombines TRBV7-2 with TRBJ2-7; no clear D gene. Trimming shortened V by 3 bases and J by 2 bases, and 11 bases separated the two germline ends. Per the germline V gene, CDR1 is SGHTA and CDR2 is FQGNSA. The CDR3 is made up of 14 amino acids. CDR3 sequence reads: CASSFKGSTYEQYF. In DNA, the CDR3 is TGTGCCAGCAGCTTTAAGGGCAGTACCTACGAGCAGTACTTC. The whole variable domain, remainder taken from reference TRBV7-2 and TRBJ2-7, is GAGVSQSPSNKVTEKGKDVELRCDPISGHTALYWYRQSLGQGLEFLIYFQGNSAPDKSGLPSDRFSAERTGGSVSTLTIQRTQQEDSAVYLCASSFKGSTYEQYFGPGTRLTVT.

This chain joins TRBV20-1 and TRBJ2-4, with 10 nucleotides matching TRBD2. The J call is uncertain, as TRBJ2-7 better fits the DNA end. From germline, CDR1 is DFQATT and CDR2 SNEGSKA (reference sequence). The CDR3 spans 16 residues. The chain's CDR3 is CSARDPDYLAGDEQYF. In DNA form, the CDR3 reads TGCAGTGCTAGAGATCCCGACTATCTAGCGGGAGACGAGCAGTACTTC.

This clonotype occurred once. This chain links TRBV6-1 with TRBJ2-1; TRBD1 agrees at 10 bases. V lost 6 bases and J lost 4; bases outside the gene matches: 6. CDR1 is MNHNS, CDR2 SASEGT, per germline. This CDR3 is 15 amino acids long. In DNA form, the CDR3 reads TGTGCCAGCAGACCGGGACAGGGGAATTACAATGAGCAGTTCTTC. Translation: CASRPGQGNYNEQFF.

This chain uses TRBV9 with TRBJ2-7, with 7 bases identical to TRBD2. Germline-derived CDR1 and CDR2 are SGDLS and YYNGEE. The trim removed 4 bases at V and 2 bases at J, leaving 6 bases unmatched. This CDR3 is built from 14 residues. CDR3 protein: CASSPNSGPYEQYF. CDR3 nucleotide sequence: TGTGCCAGCAGCCCCAATAGCGGGCCCTACGAGCAGTACTTC.

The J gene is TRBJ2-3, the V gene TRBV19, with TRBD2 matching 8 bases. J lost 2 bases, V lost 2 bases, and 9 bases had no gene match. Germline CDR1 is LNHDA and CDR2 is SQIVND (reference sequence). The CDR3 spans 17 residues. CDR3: CASSITIAGKTTDTQYF. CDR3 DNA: TGTGCCAGTAGTATAACCATAGCGGGAAAGACCACAGATACGCAGTATTTT.

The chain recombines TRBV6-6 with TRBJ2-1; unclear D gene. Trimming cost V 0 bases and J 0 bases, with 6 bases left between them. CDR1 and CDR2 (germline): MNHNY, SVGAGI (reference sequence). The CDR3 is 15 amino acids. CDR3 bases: TGTGCCAGCAGTTACTCCCGGAACTCCTACAATGAGCAGTTCTTC. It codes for CASSYSRNSYNEQFF.

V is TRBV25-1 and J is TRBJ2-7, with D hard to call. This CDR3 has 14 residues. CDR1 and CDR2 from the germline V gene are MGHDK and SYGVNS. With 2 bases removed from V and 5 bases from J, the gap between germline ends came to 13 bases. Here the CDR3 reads CASSEEDLFDEQYF. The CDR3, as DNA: TGTGCCAGCAGTGAAGAGGACCTGTTCGACGAGCAGTACTTC.